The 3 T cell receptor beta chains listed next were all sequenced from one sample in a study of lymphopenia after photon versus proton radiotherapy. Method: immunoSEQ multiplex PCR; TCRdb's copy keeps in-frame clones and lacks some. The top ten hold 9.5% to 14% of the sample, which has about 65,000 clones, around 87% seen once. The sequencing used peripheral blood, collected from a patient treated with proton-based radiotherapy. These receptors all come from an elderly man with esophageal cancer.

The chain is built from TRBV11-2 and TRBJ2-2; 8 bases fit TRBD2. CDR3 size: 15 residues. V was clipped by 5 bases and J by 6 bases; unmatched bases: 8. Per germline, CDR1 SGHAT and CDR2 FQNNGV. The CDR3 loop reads CASSTGTSISGELFF. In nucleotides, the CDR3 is TGTGCCAGCAGCACCGGGACTAGTATCTCCGGGGAGCTGTTTTTT.

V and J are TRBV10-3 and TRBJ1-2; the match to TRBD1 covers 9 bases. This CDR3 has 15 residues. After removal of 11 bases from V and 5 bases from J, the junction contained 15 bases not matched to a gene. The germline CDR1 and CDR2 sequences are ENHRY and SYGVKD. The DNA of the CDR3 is TGTGCCTCATACCTGGGGGGACAGGGCCTATATGGCTACACCTTC. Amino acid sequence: CASYLGGQGLYGYTF.

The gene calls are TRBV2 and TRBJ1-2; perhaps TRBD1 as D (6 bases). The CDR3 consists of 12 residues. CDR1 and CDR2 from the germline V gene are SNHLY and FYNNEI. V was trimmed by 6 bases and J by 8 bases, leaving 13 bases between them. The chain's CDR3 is CASRFEGDGYTF. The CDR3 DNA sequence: TGTGCCAGCAGGTTTGAGGGGGACGGCTACACCTTC.